This is a list of T cell receptor beta chains from one sample in a study of CD8 T cells in Susac syndrome. Via MiXCR, TCRdb re-called the immunoSEQ multiplex PCR reads, giving one row per CDR3 protein. The table has more than 95,000 distinct CDR3 sequences, over 85% seen once; the top ten hold under 0.095%. Input material: CD4+ T cells from PBMCs. These receptors were collected from a human donor in good health. Both conserved end residues are part of each CDR3. The size entry is marked missing in some rows and otherwise reads once, few, many or a size class.

j_call | v_call | cdr3_length | clone_size | cdr3_aa
TRBJ2-2 | TRBV2 | 16 | - | CASSGTSGRGTGELFF
TRBJ2-2 | TRBV29-1 | 11 | - | CSVADTGELFF
TRBJ2-3 | TRBV7-2 | 17 | - | CASSRNSGLGPADTQYF
TRBJ1-3 | TRBV30 | 15 | - | CAWSIGGFSGNTIYF
TRBJ1-2 | TRBV6-5 | 13 | - | CASSYGQGRGYTF
TRBJ1-1 | TRBV7-9 | 13 | - | CASSLMTGPEAFF
TRBJ1-1 | TRBV15 | 13 | - | CATSRPIGGEAFF
TRBJ1-3 | TRBV29-1 | 15 | - | CSVEERGLPGNTIYF
TRBJ1-5 | TRBV19 | 15 | - | CASNPNRGGNQPQHF
TRBJ2-1 | TRBV12-3/TRBV12-4 | 15 | - | CASTPGLAGVNEQFF
TRBJ1-2 | TRBV7-2 | 15 | - | CASSSSRQGIGGYTF
TRBJ1-2 | TRBV2 | 16 | - | CASRRPLKDDNYGYTF
TRBJ2-5 | TRBV2 | 16 | - | CASTKSLGSGVETQYF
TRBJ1-2 | TRBV2 | 11 | - | CASTQVEGYTF
TRBJ1-3 | TRBV20-1 | 12 | - | CSALGPGNTIYF
TRBJ2-3 | TRBV7-2 | 13 | - | CASSHDREDTQYF
TRBJ1-5 | TRBV25-1 | 13 | - | CASSEWAEQPQHF
TRBJ1-2 | TRBV29-1 | 12 | - | CSVNGQGKLATF
TRBJ2-1 | TRBV30 | 14 | - | CAWSRVSGRKEQFF
TRBJ1-5 | TRBV19 | 15 | - | CASSIPGQYNQPQHF
TRBJ1-1 | TRBV29-1 | 14 | - | CSVEGQGKNTEAFF
TRBJ1-4 | TRBV5-1 | 15 | - | CASSASGTANEKLFF
TRBJ1-5 | TRBV30 | 16 | - | CAWSALLGRVNQPQHF
TRBJ2-1 | TRBV20-1 | 14 | few | CSASGPGVYNEQFF
TRBJ1-2 | TRBV7-8 | 14 | - | CASSLAGQYYGYTF
TRBJ2-1 | TRBV19 | 13 | once | CASTGTKYNEQFF
TRBJ2-1 | TRBV18 | 16 | - | CASSPGTASSYNEQFF
TRBJ1-5 | TRBV6-9 | 15 | - | CASSFGQGYGQPQHF
TRBJ1-4 | TRBV29-1 | 13 | - | CSVEVGQAEKLFF
TRBJ2-1 | TRBV4-3 | 17 | - | CASSQDLTAGGTHEQFF
TRBJ2-1 | TRBV5-1 | 12 | - | CASSRLLNEQFF
TRBJ2-1 | TRBV27 | 12 | - | CASSPQRGEQFF
TRBJ1-2 | TRBV20-1 | 12 | - | CSAALGNYGYTF
TRBJ2-7 | TRBV29-1 | 11 | - | CSVRSSDEQYF
TRBJ2-3 | TRBV3-1 | 18 | - | CASRRGLAGVGGTDTQYF
TRBJ1-1 | TRBV5-6 | 12 | - | CASSSRPDGPFF
TRBJ2-4 | TRBV25-1 | 14 | - | CASSDSGVENIQYF
TRBJ2-7 | TRBV7-9 | 14 | few | CASSSRVDLNEQYF